The present T cell receptor (beta chain) was sequenced within a study of blood T cells in healthy people across ages. Study in general: With template switching, about one barcoded beta molecule was captured per two T cells. Study-level results: It was not known whether donors were CMV positive (a possible confounder of expanded clonotype changes). Measured against age, TCR beta diversity per million T cells decreased in a roughly linear manner.

In regard to this clonotype: Its antigen is unidentified.

This CDR3 comprises 15 residues. Trimming took 3 bases from V and 3 from J; bases not matched to a gene: 7. Per germline, CDR1 MNHNS and CDR2 SASEGT. Next came a second PCR, run for about 6 to 12 cycles, which used a sample-barcoded 5' primer along with a J-beta primer mix. TCRdb passed the 5' RACE reads through MiXCR, listing each CDR3 protein once. Among approximately 770,000 distinct CDR3 sequences listed, 58% were seen once. The origin of this receptor is a man aged 25 to 40 in good health. Sequenced material: blood. The gene calls are TRBV6-1 and TRBJ2-7, with 8 bases that match TRBD1. The CDR3 is CASSDGTGDFYEQYF. The CDR3 DNA reads TGTGCCAGCAGTGATGGGACAGGAGATTTCTACGAGCAGTACTTC.